The T cell receptor (beta chain) under discussion was sequenced for a study of T cell responses to AZD1222 COVID-19 vaccine. Whole-study findings and limits: Per reports, nearly half of all spike-specific TCRs target regions that are unmutated in variants. Donors were mostly white British, more females; clonal diversity possibly underestimated. The repertoires were collected only after the peak T cell response.

Profiled with immunoSEQ multiplex PCR; TCRdb holds only in-frame clones, not every one. In the table there are some 99,000 clones, approximately 84% of which are singletons. Of note for this clone: The antigen remains undetermined.

Germline V gene lookup returns CDR1 SGHNT and CDR2 YYREEE (reference sequence). The CDR3 runs 14 residues. Deletions cut 0 bases from V and 6 bases from J, with 10 bases between. The chain uses TRBV5-4 and TRBJ2-1, with unresolved D. The sequence was obtained from an adult who received the AZD1222 COVID-19 vaccine. The starting material was peripheral blood, obtained 28 days after the second AZD1222 dose. In DNA form, the CDR3 reads TGTGCCAGCAGCTTGGAAACTAATCGCAATGAGCAGTTCTTC. This gives the protein CASSLETNRNEQFF.